This TCR beta chain is drawn from a study of early T cells in non-severe SARS-CoV-2 infection. Germline V gene sequence: CDR1 DFQATT, CDR2 SNEGSKA (reference sequence). The CDR3 is made up of 15 amino acids. With 5 bases clipped from V and 2 bases from J, the junction kept 8 bases outside the gene matches. Unique molecular identifier tags were affixed to discrete cDNA molecules. MiXCR, applied by TCRdb to the 5' RACE reads, yields one record per CDR3 protein. The sample yields approximately 97,000 distinct CDR3 sequences, about an eighth seen once. The receptor was isolated from an adult who was a healthcare worker with PCR-confirmed SARS-CoV-2 infection or an uninfected control (not recorded which). The chain carries TRBV20-1 and TRBJ2-3; the match to TRBD2 covers 9 bases. Sequenced input: whole blood. The CDR3 sequence is CSAALRLADTDTQYF. In DNA, the CDR3 is TGCAGTGCTGCCTTGCGACTAGCGGACACAGATACGCAGTATTTT.